The 16 T cell receptor beta chains below all came from one sample that was sequenced in a study of cytomegalovirus exposure and HLA in healthy donors. A multiplex PCR was run with 60 Vbeta primers and 13 Jbeta primers. The method was immunoSEQ multiplex PCR; TCRdb's version includes in-frame clones alone and lacks a portion of them. The sample has under 200,000 clones, roughly 87% seen once. The specimen was PBMCs. The source of these receptors is a girl aged 5-17 years in good health and CMV-seropositive.

The CDR3 is CASSPGGYEQYF. The CDR3 nucleotides are TGTGCCAGCAGTCCGGGGGGCTACGAGCAGTACTTC. The chain joins TRBV6-5 to TRBJ2-7; 7 bases are shared with TRBD2. The J segment lost 3 bases and the V segment lost 5 bases, leaving 1 base of the junction unmatched. CDR1 is MNHEY and CDR2 is SVGAGI in the germline V gene. The CDR3 has 12 residues.

This rearrangement joins TRBV6-6 to TRBJ2-2, with D possibly matching TRBD1 (7 bases). This CDR3 spans 15 amino acids. Germline CDR1 and CDR2: MNHNY and SVGAGI (reference sequence). Trimming took 6 bases from V and 0 from J, leaving 11 bases between them. CDR3 loop: CASSRGTANTGELFF. CDR3 DNA sequence: TGTGCCAGCAGCCGCGGGACAGCGAACACCGGGGAGCTGTTTTTT.

The chain is built from TRBV10-1 and TRBJ2-7; possible D gene TRBD1, 6 bases. CDR3 length: 16 residues. The germline V gene encodes CDR1 WNHNN and CDR2 SYGVQD (reference sequence). Trimming pared 5 bases from V and 3 bases from J, leaving 20 bases between. CDR3: CASSSSWDTSGYEQYF. The CDR3 bases are TGCGCCAGCAGTTCCTCCTGGGACACCAGCGGCTACGAGCAGTACTTC.

The chain employs TRBV7-3 and TRBJ2-3; 10 bases are a match to TRBD1. The J segment lost 4 bases and the V segment lost 5 bases, leaving 6 bases of the junction unmatched. Germline V gene data show CDR1 as SGHTA and CDR2 as FQGTGA. The CDR3 loop spans 15 amino acids. This CDR3 is CASSTGQGVADTQYF. CDR3 coding DNA: TGTGCCAGCAGCACAGGACAGGGGGTGGCAGATACGCAGTATTTT.

The CDR3 DNA follows: TGTGCCAGCAGCTTGGATCGGTCGACAGACAATGAGCAGTTCTTC. Protein sequence: CASSLDRSTDNEQFF. The V and J genes are TRBV5-4 and TRBJ2-1, with TRBD1 as a possible D gene (5 bases). Per the germline V gene, CDR1 is SGHNT and CDR2 is YYREEE (reference sequence). The CDR3 spans 15 residues. V was trimmed by 0 bases and J by 5 bases, leaving 12 bases between them.

This clone has just one count. This chain connects TRBV7-9 to TRBJ2-1; 9 bases are a match to TRBD1. Trimming at V came to 5 bases and at J to 7 bases, leaving 15 bases not matched to a gene. Germline V gene lookup returns CDR1 SEHNR and CDR2 FQNEAQ (reference sequence). CDR3 size: 17 residues. Here the CDR3 reads CASSTSLRDRVGNEQFF. The CDR3, as DNA: TGTGCCAGCAGCACCTCCCTAAGGGACAGGGTAGGGAATGAGCAGTTCTTC.

This clone occurred a few times. This sample includes further DNA sequences coding for the same CDR3. The rearrangement uses TRBV6-5 and TRBJ1-4; a possible D gene is TRBD1 (5 bases). The germline gives CDR1 MNHEY, CDR2 SVGAGI. The length of the CDR3 is 14 residues. V was clipped by 2 bases and J by 5 bases, with 9 bases between them. CDR3 sequence reads: CASSYSGGNEKLFF. Written as DNA, the CDR3 is TGTGCCAGCAGTTACAGCGGGGGGAATGAAAAACTGTTTTTT.

V gene TRBV9 combines with J gene TRBJ1-3; 7 nucleotides align to TRBD1. The J segment lost 0 bases and the V segment lost 2 bases, leaving 5 bases of the junction unmatched. The CDR3 contains 16 residues. The germline V gene has CDR1 SGDLS and CDR2 YYNGEE. CDR3 residues: CASSVETGSSGNTIYF. The CDR3 bases are TGTGCCAGCAGCGTGGAGACAGGGAGCTCTGGAAACACCATATATTTT.

This clone appeared a few times. The chain joins TRBV2 to TRBJ2-5; D is perhaps TRBD2 (6 bases). CDR3 length: 15 residues. Trimming took off 4 bases at V and 3 bases at J, with 15 bases between the two ends. Per the germline V gene, CDR1 is SNHLY and CDR2 is FYNNEI. In DNA, the CDR3 is TGTGCCAGCAGTGTGGAGGGAGCGGTGAAAGAGACCCAGTACTTC. It specifies CASSVEGAVKETQYF.

J is TRBJ2-3 and V is TRBV7-3, with a tentative D call TRBD1 (6 bases). V lost 5 bases to trimming and J lost 5 bases, with 14 bases between them. In germline, CDR1 is SGHTA, CDR2 FQGTGA. This CDR3 comprises 14 residues. In DNA form, the CDR3 reads TGTGCCAGCAGCCCCGGACAGCAGGAAGATACGCAGTATTTT. Translation: CASSPGQQEDTQYF.

This clone was counted a single time. The rearrangement joins TRBV5-4 to TRBJ1-1; 7 nucleotides line up with TRBD1. Germline CDR1 SGHNT, CDR2 YYREEE (reference sequence). V was clipped by 4 bases and J by 6 bases; unmatched bases: 12. The CDR3 length is 15 residues. CDR3 amino acids: CASSATRQGIAEAFF. The CDR3 coding sequence is TGTGCCAGCAGCGCAACCCGACAGGGAATCGCTGAAGCTTTCTTT.

V is TRBV13 and J is TRBJ1-3; D might be TRBD1 (5 bases). Trimming removed 3 bases from V and 2 bases from J, with 8 bases in between. Germline CDR1 and CDR2: PRHDT and FYEKMQ (reference sequence). The CDR3 has 14 residues. CDR3 in DNA: TGTGCCAGCAGCTTTGACAGTCCTGGAAACACCATATATTTT. Translation gives CASSFDSPGNTIYF.

This clone has a single count. This sequence joins TRBV15 and TRBJ2-7, with a weak D call TRBD1 (5 bases). The CDR3 extends over 15 amino acids. V lost 0 bases, J lost 3 bases, and 12 bases lay in between. The germline V gene encodes CDR1 LNHNV and CDR2 YYDKDF (reference sequence). CDR3: CATSRENTGNYEQYF. CDR3 sequence (DNA): TGTGCCACCAGCAGAGAGAATACAGGAAACTACGAGCAGTACTTC. Full variable domain (rest looked up from reference TRBV15 and TRBJ2-7): DAMVIQNPRYQVTQFGKPVTLSCSQTLNHNVMYWYQQKSSQAPKLLFHYYDKDFNNEADTPDNFQSRRPNTSFCFLDIRSPGLGDTAMYLCATSRENTGNYEQYFGPGTRLTVT.

This rearrangement joins TRBV4-1 to TRBJ1-1; D is possibly TRBD1 (5 bases). In germline, CDR1 is MGHRA, CDR2 YSYEKL. The CDR3 loop spans 16 amino acids. V was clipped by 4 bases and J by 3 bases, with 18 bases between them. In nucleotides, the CDR3 is TGCGCCAGCAGCCCACAAGCATGGGGCGGGGACACTGAAGCTTTCTTT. It is translated as CASSPQAWGGDTEAFF.

The V and J genes are TRBV18 and TRBJ2-3; no clear D gene. Germline CDR1 and CDR2: KGHSH and LQKENI. CDR3 length: 15 residues. Between the trimmed V and J ends, which lost 6 bases and 0 bases, there was a span of 13 bases. The CDR3 DNA sequence: TGTGCCAGCTCTACGAGAGGAAATAGCACAGATACGCAGTATTTT. The encoded protein is CASSTRGNSTDTQYF.

The DNA of the CDR3 is TGTGCCAGTAGTCCCGGACTATTTTCGGATACGCAGTATTTT. It codes for CASSPGLFSDTQYF. The chain employs TRBV19 and TRBJ2-3; possibly TRBD2 for D (6 bases). Trimming pared 5 bases from V and 6 bases from J, leaving 15 bases between. The CDR3 has 14 amino acids. Germline assignment: CDR1 LNHDA and CDR2 SQIVND (reference sequence).